Below are 22 T cell receptor beta chains sequenced from a single sample in a study of cytomegalovirus exposure and HLA in healthy donors. Primers for the PCR totalled 60 Vbeta and 13 Jbeta. Assay used: immunoSEQ multiplex PCR; TCRdb lists only in-frame clones, some missing. The sample has around 140,000 clones, 82% seen once. Material for sequencing was PBMCs. The receptors come from a young man in good health and CMV-seropositive.

V gene TRBV6-1 combines with J gene TRBJ1-2; TRBD1 agrees at 7 bases. The CDR3 runs to 14 residues. Germline CDR1 MNHNS, CDR2 SASEGT. The V gene end was trimmed by 3 bases and the J gene end by 3 bases; junction bases not matched to a gene: 4. The DNA of the CDR3 is TGTGCCAGCAGTGAGGGTGGGACAGACTATGGCTACACCTTC. This codes for CASSEGGTDYGYTF.

V usage is TRBV9 and J usage is TRBJ2-3, with 9 bases fitting TRBD1. The CDR3 consists of 15 residues. V lost 4 bases and J lost 4; bases outside the gene matches: 7. Germline V gives CDR1 SGDLS, CDR2 YYNGEE. In nucleotides, the CDR3 is TGTGCCAGCAGCCCGACACAGGGGGCCTCAGATACGCAGTATTTT. It translates to CASSPTQGASDTQYF. Supplemented by reference TRBV9 and TRBJ2-3, the full variable domain reads DSGVTQTPKHLITATGQRVTLRCSPRSGDLSVYWYQQSLDQGLQFLIQYYNGEERAKGNILERFSAQQFPDLHSELNLSSLELGDSALYFCASSPTQGASDTQYFGPGTRLTVL.

This rearrangement joins TRBV29-1 to TRBJ1-1; 10 bases align to TRBD1. CDR1 and CDR2 from the germline V gene are SQVTM and ANQGSEA. V shed 7 bases and J 4 bases; nucleotides not matched to a gene: 6. This CDR3 is 13 amino acids long. The CDR3 is CSARQGAGTEAFF. The DNA for the CDR3 is TGCAGCGCCAGACAGGGGGCTGGCACTGAAGCTTTCTTT.

This clone has only a few counts. The chain employs TRBV21-1 and TRBJ1-1; the table's D call, TRBD1, was not checked against the DNA. TRBV21-1 is listed as a pseudogene. The CDR3 has 12 residues. The CDR3 DNA reads as TGTGCCAGCAGCCCTCGACAGGGGGGTGCTTTCTTT. Translation: CASSPRQGGAFF.

The chain employs TRBV4-1 and TRBJ2-5, with D tentatively TRBD2 (6 bases). V was clipped by 4 bases and J by 3 bases, with 18 bases between them. The CDR3 has 16 residues. From germline, CDR1 is MGHRA and CDR2 YSYEKL. The CDR3 sequence is CASSPRQLTGEETQYF. CDR3 nucleotides: TGCGCCAGCAGCCCGCGACAGCTAACGGGGGAAGAGACCCAGTACTTC.

V usage is TRBV7-2 and J usage is TRBJ2-3; TRBD2 matches at 7 bases. V lost 1 base, J lost 2 bases, and 9 bases stayed unmatched. The length of the CDR3 is 17 residues. Germline-derived CDR1 and CDR2 are SGHTA and FQGNSA. CDR3 amino acids: CASSLGLASIPTDTQYF. As DNA, the CDR3 is TGTGCCAGCAGCTTAGGACTAGCTTCGATTCCCACAGATACGCAGTATTTT.

V is TRBV5-1 and J is TRBJ2-2, with 9 positions matching TRBD1. The CDR3 consists of 20 residues. V shed 0 bases and J 1 base; nucleotides not matched to a gene: 13. Germline lookup yields CDR1 SGHRS and CDR2 YFSETQ. The CDR3 coding sequence is TGCGCCAGCAGCTTGGCCCCGGGACAGGGATCAGGCGGGAACACCGGGGAGCTGTTTTTT. Translation: CASSLAPGQGSGGNTGELFF.

The V gene is TRBV5-1, the J gene TRBJ2-3; D may be TRBD1 (5 bases). CDR1 is SGHRS and CDR2 is YFSETQ in the germline V gene. The CDR3 is made up of 16 amino acids. V was clipped by 7 bases and J by 2 bases, with 20 bases between them. CDR3 in amino acids: CASGERVGAFTDTQYF. For the CDR3, the DNA is TGCGCCAGCGGCGAACGGGTTGGGGCCTTCACAGATACGCAGTATTTT.

This chain connects TRBV30 to TRBJ1-1; D is possibly TRBD1 (6 bases). Germline V gene data show CDR1 as GTSNPN and CDR2 as SVGIG (reference sequence). The V end lost 2 bases, the J end lost 3 bases, and 10 bases lay between the germline ends. This CDR3 comprises 13 residues. The CDR3 coding sequence is TGTGCCTGGAGTTTCTCAGGGGACACTGAAGCTTTCTTT. As protein: CAWSFSGDTEAFF. Combining the CDR3 with reference TRBV30 and TRBJ1-1 gives the whole variable domain SQTIHQWPATLVQPVGSPLSLECTVEGTSNPNLYWYRQAAGRGLQLLFYSVGIGQISSEVPQNLSASRPQDRQFILSSKKLLLSDSGFYLCAWSFSGDTEAFFGQGTRLTVV.

The chain joins TRBV18 to TRBJ2-5, with 9 bases aligning to TRBD1. There are 15 residues in the CDR3. The V gene's germline CDR1 is KGHSH and CDR2 LQKENI. Trimming took 6 bases from V and 5 from J; bases not matched to a gene: 10. CDR3 region: CASSGGQGPTETQYF. The DNA of the CDR3 is TGTGCCAGCTCGGGGGGACAGGGTCCCACGGAGACCCAGTACTTC.

V usage is TRBV27 and J usage is TRBJ1-2; TRBD1 is a possible D gene (6 bases). V dropped 0 bases and J dropped 2 bases, with 7 bases sitting between them. The germline V gene has CDR1 MNHEY and CDR2 SMNVEV (reference sequence). The CDR3 spans 14 residues. The DNA of the CDR3 is TGTGCCAGCAGTTTATCGGGACACAACTATGGCTACACCTTC. Amino acid sequence: CASSLSGHNYGYTF.

This chain uses TRBV2 with TRBJ1-2, with D unresolved. Trimming took 4 bases from V and 1 from J, leaving 7 bases between them. Germline V CDR1 and CDR2: SNHLY, FYNNEI. This CDR3 has 13 amino acids. The CDR3 bases are TGTGCCAGCAGTGGTTTGAGTAACTATGGCTACACCTTC. The encoded protein is CASSGLSNYGYTF.

The chain joins TRBV5-4 to TRBJ2-1; D remains ambiguous. The CDR3 extends over 14 amino acids. The germline gives CDR1 SGHNT, CDR2 YYREEE (reference sequence). V lost 0 bases to trimming and J lost 5 bases, with 9 bases between them. This CDR3 is CASSLDLDDNEQFF. CDR3 in DNA: TGTGCCAGCAGCTTGGACTTAGATGACAATGAGCAGTTCTTC.

The chain combines TRBV6-5 with TRBJ2-1; TRBD1 agrees at 9 bases. J was trimmed by 8 bases and V by 6 bases; bases with no gene match: 5. CDR1 is MNHEY and CDR2 is SVGAGI in the germline V gene. This CDR3 contains 13 residues. This CDR3 reads CASRTGGKDEQFF. CDR3 coding DNA: TGTGCCAGCAGGACAGGGGGGAAAGATGAGCAGTTCTTC.

V usage is TRBV7-2 and J usage is TRBJ1-1; maybe TRBD1 (5 bases). V lost 1 base and J lost 3, with 6 bases in between. The length of the CDR3 is 13 residues. CDR1 is SGHTA, CDR2 FQGNSA, per germline. The CDR3 nucleotides read TGTGCCAGCAGCTTAGGGGGGGACACTGAAGCTTTCTTT. It specifies CASSLGGDTEAFF.

The chain recombines TRBV27 with TRBJ2-7; D is possibly TRBD2 (5 bases). Trimming stripped 5 bases from V and 3 bases from J, with 20 bases between. This CDR3 comprises 16 residues. CDR1 MNHEY and CDR2 SMNVEV come from the germline V gene (reference sequence). CDR3 in DNA: TGTGCCAGCAGTCCCGTTCGGCTGCGCGGGCTCTACGAGCAGTACTTC. It yields the protein CASSPVRLRGLYEQYF.

The chain recombines TRBV5-1 with TRBJ1-1, with a tentative D call TRBD1 (5 bases). This CDR3 has 12 residues. The ends were cut back, 4 bases at V and 3 bases at J, with 7 bases in the middle. Germline CDR1 is SGHRS and CDR2 is YFSETQ. For the CDR3, the DNA is TGCGCCAGCAGCGACAGACACACTGAAGCTTTCTTT. Protein product: CASSDRHTEAFF.

This clone was seen just once. CDR3: CASSEEGWETQYF. CDR3 sequence (DNA): TGTGCCAGCAGTGAAGAGGGGTGGGAGACCCAGTACTTC. The chain combines TRBV2 with TRBJ2-5; a weak D match, TRBD1 (5 bases). The CDR3 totals 13 residues. Germline V gives CDR1 SNHLY, CDR2 FYNNEI. V lost 1 base and J 5 bases, leaving 8 bases between the germline ends. Looking up the rest from reference TRBV2 and TRBJ2-5 gives the full variable domain: EPEVTQTPSHQVTQMGQEVILRCVPISNHLYFYWYRQILGQKVEFLVSFYNNEISEKSEIFDDQFSVERPDGSNFTLKIRSTKLEDSAMYFCASSEEGWETQYFGPGTRLLVL.

The V call is TRBV2, the J call TRBJ1-1; TRBD1 is a possible D gene (6 bases). The CDR3 is 13 amino acids. Germline V gives CDR1 SNHLY, CDR2 FYNNEI. Trimming stripped 8 bases from V and 3 bases from J, with 13 bases between. The CDR3 spells CASRETGYTEAFF. The CDR3 DNA sequence: TGTGCCAGCCGAGAAACAGGGTACACTGAAGCTTTCTTT.

J is TRBJ2-3 and V is TRBV7-9; D perhaps matches TRBD2 (5 bases). Germline V CDR1 and CDR2: SEHNR, FQNEAQ (reference sequence). The CDR3 contains 14 residues. The V gene lost 5 bases and the J gene lost 4 bases, with 13 bases spanning the gap. The CDR3 loop is CASSPLEGSDTQYF. CDR3 nucleotide sequence: TGTGCCAGCAGCCCCCTCGAGGGCTCAGATACGCAGTATTTT.

The chain links TRBV5-1 to TRBJ2-7; D gene unclear. Trimming stripped 2 bases from V and 3 bases from J, with 9 bases between. CDR3 size: 13 residues. Germline V lookup: CDR1 SGHRS, CDR2 YFSETQ. For the CDR3, the DNA is TGCGCCAGCAGCTTTTCTACGGGCTACGAGCAGTACTTC. It is translated as CASSFSTGYEQYF.

The chain recombines TRBV5-6 with TRBJ1-1; tentatively, D is TRBD1 (6 bases). Germline CDR1 is SGHDT and CDR2 is YYEEEE. Trimming pared 5 bases from V and 0 bases from J, leaving 17 bases between. The length of the CDR3 is 16 residues. The CDR3 DNA sequence: TGTGCCAGCAGACACCTCCGGGACACCATGAACACTGAAGCTTTCTTT. It yields the protein CASRHLRDTMNTEAFF.